Below, one T cell receptor beta chain is given with its context. The CDR3 is 15 amino acids. Germline loops: CDR1 SGHAT, CDR2 FQNNGV. Unmatched junction bases numbered 3, after V lost 5 bases and J lost 8 bases. The data derive from a study of blood T cell repertoires in COVID-19. Across the study: The United States, Italy and Spain provided the acute and convalescent COVID-19 samples. PBMCs, B-cell-depleted T cells, or T cells were the source of the cDNA or gDNA that made up the material.

Authors' analysis steps: Estimation of nucleated cell counts relied on the amplification of reference gene primers. TCRdb's table, derived via immunoSEQ multiplex PCR, lists solely in-frame clones and lacks some. V and J calls and clone size are those listed in that table; D and trimming were worked out from the DNA. Of about 58,000 clones detected, approximately 90% appear once; the ten largest clones hold approximately 15%. The receptor was derived from a woman in her fifties or sixties with active COVID-19. The material sequenced was peripheral blood. This chain uses TRBV11-2 with TRBJ2-1; TRBD2 matches at 16 bases. CDR3 residues: CASSRGTSGRDEQFF. The CDR3 region has the DNA TGTGCCAGCAGCCGAGGGACTAGCGGGAGGGATGAGCAGTTCTTC.